The clone carrying this T cell receptor (beta chain) was observed once. The source of the sample is a study of technical replicates of blood from a few donors. The CDR3 covers 12 residues. Germline CDR1 and CDR2: MNHEY and SMNVEV (reference sequence). Trimming removed 3 bases at V and 5 bases at J, with 8 bases between. TCRdb's table, derived via immunoSEQ multiplex PCR, lists solely in-frame clones and lacks some. The table records about 56,000 clones, 93% of them present only once. V gene TRBV27 combines with J gene TRBJ2-7; perhaps TRBD2 as D (6 bases). This TCR derives from a human donor in good health. Some clones in this sample may be carry-over from other donors' samples. The sequencing input was PBMCs. The CDR3 nucleotides read TGTGCCAGCAGTTTCGGGACTCACGAGCAGTACTTC. Encoded protein: CASSFGTHEQYF.